This is a list of T cell receptor beta chains from one sample in a study of T cell responses to AZD1222 COVID-19 vaccine. The method was immunoSEQ multiplex PCR; TCRdb's version includes in-frame clones alone and lacks a portion of them. The sample has around 120,000 clones, 85% to 95% seen once. Sample: peripheral blood, taken 28 days after the second AZD1222 dose. These receptors were collected from an adult who received the AZD1222 COVID-19 vaccine. Both conserved end residues are part of each CDR3. D genes are given only for firm matches. The size field is filled for only some rows; it gives once, few, many or a size class.

>TRBD2|TRBJ2-1|TRBV5-1|once
TGCGCCAGCAGCCCGACTAGCGGGGTAGATGAGCAGTTCTTC
CASSPTSGVDEQFF
>NA|TRBJ1-2|TRBV12-3/TRBV12-4|NA
TGTGCCAGCAGTTCGCCGGGAAAGGGGGGCTACACCTTC
CASSSPGKGGYTF
>NA|TRBJ2-2|TRBV5-1|NA
TGCGCCAGCAGCTGGGCGGCGGAAGGGGAGCTGTTTTTT
CASSWAAEGELFF
>TRBD1|TRBJ2-1|TRBV5-1|NA
TGCGCCAGCAGCGGATCGACAGGGGCCAACTCCTACAATGAGCAGTTCTTC
CASSGSTGANSYNEQFF
>NA|TRBJ2-3|TRBV7-2|NA
TGTGCCAGCAGCCCCCCGGTTGAGCGGGTTGCAGATACGCAGTATTTT
CASSPPVERVADTQYF
>NA|TRBJ1-6|TRBV7-2|NA
TGTGCCAGCAGTCTCGTGGCGGGGGGCTCCTATAATTCACCCCTCCACTTT
CASSLVAGGSYNSPLHF
>NA|TRBJ1-1|TRBV6-1|NA
TGTGCCAGCAGTGACGAACAGGGATTCGGCACTGAAGCTTTCTTT
CASSDEQGFGTEAFF
>NA|TRBJ1-4|TRBV2|NA
TGTGCCAGCAGTGTCGGGTTTCATGGTGAAAAACTGTTTTTT
CASSVGFHGEKLFF
>NA|TRBJ1-1|TRBV5-1|NA
TGCGCCAGCAGCTGGGGGCCCGGGCTCACTGAAGCTTTCTTT
CASSWGPGLTEAFF
>NA|TRBJ1-3|TRBV4-2|NA
TGTGCCAGCAGCCAAGGTATCGGGGAAATAGGAAACACCATATATTTT
CASSQGIGEIGNTIYF
>NA|TRBJ2-7|TRBV7-9|NA
TGTGCCAGCAGCGGAAGTGGGCCAGGGACTTACGACGAGCAGTACTTC
CASSGSGPGTYDEQYF
>NA|TRBJ2-5|TRBV5-1|NA
TGCGCCAGCAGCTCGGCGACGACCCAGTACTTC
CASSSATTQYF
>NA|TRBJ1-1|TRBV30|NA
TGTGCCTGGGGAGGGAACACTGAAGCTTTCTTT
CAWGGNTEAFF
>NA|TRBJ1-1|TRBV7-8|NA
TGTGCCAGCGTCCAACTCCGCCTAATGAACACTGAAGCTTTCTTT
CASVQLRLMNTEAFF
>NA|TRBJ1-1|TRBV4-3|NA
TGCGCCAGCAGCCAAGCCGGGACTGAAGCTTTCTTT
CASSQAGTEAFF
>NA|TRBJ2-3|TRBV6-5|NA
TGTGCCAGCAGTTACTCGGGCCCGTCGGCAGATACGCAGTATTTT
CASSYSGPSADTQYF